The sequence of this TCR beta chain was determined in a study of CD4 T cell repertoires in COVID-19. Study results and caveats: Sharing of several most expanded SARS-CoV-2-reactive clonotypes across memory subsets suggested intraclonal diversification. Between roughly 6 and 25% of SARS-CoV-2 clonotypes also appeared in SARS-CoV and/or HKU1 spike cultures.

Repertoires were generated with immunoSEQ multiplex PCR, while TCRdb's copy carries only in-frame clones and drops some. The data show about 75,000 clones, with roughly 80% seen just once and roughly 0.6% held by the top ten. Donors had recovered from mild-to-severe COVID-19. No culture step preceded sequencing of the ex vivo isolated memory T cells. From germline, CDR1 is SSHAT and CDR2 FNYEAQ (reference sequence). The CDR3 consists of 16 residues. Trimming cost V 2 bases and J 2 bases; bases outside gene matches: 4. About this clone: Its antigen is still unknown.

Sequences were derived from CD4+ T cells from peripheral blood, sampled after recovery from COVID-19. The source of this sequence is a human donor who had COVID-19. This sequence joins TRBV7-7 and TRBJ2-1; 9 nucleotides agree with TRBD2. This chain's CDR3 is CASSLSSGGTYNEQFF. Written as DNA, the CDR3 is TGTGCCAGCAGCTTAAGTAGCGGGGGTACCTACAATGAGCAGTTCTTC.